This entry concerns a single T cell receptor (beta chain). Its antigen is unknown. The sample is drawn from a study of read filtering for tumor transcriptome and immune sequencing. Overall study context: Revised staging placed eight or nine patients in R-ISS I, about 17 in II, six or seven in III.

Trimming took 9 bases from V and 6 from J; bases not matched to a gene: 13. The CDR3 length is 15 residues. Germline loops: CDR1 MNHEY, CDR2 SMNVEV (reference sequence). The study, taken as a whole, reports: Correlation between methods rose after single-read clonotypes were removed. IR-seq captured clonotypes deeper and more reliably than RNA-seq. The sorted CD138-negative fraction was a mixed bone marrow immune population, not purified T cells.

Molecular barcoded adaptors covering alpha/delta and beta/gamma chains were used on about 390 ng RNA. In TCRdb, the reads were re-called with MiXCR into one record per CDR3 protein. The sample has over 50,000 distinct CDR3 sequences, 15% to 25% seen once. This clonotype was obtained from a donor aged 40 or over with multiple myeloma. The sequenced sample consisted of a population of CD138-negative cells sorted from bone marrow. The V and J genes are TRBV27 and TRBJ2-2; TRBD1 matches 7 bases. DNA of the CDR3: TGTGCCAGTCACTTCGGTGACAGGGCTTCCGGGGAGCTGTTTTTT. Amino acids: CASHFGDRASGELFF.